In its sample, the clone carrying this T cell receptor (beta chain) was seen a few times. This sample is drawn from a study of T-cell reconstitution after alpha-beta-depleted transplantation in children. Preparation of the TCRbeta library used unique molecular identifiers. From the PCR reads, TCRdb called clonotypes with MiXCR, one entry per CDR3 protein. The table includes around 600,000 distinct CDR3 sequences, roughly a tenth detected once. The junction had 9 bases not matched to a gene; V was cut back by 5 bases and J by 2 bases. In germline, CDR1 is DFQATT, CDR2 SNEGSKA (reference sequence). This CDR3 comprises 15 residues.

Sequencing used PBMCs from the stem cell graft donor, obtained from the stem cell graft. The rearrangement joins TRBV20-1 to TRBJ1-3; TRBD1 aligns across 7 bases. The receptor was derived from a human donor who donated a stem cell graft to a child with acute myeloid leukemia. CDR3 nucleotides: TGCAGTGCTCGACAGGGCCCGGGGACTGGAAACACCATATATTTT. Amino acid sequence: CSARQGPGTGNTIYF.